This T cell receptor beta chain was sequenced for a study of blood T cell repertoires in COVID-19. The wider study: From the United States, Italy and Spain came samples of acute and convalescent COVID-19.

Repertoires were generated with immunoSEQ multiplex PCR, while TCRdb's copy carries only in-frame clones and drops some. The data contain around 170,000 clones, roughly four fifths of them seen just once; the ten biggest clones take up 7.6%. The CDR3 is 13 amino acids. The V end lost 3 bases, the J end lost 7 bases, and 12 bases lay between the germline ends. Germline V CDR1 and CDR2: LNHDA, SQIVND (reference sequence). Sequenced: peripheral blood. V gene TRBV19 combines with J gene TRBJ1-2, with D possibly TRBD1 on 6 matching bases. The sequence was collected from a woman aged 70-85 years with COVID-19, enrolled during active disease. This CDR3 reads CASSIDRMSGYTF. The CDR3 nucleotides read TGTGCCAGTAGTATTGACAGGATGAGTGGCTACACCTTC.